This is a list of T cell receptor beta chains from one sample in a study of cytomegalovirus exposure and HLA in healthy donors. Data came from immunoSEQ multiplex PCR; TCRdb stores just in-frame clones and leaves some out. The sample holds 95,000 to 110,000 clones, around 61% seen once. The sample consisted of PBMCs. Receptors originate from a woman in her 50s in good health and CMV-seronegative. Both conserved end residues are part of each CDR3. The D gene is left open where the match is weak. Only some rows state a clone size, as once, few, many or a class for expanded clones.

v_call	d_call	clone_size	j_call	cdr3_nt	cdr3_aa
TRBV19	.	.	TRBJ1-1	TGTGCCAGTAGTCAAGGCAGGTGGTTGGAAGCTTTCTTT	CASSQGRWLEAFF
TRBV28	.	.	TRBJ1-1	TGTGCCAGCACAGGCAGCCCCACTGAAGCTTTCTTT	CASTGSPTEAFF
TRBV30	TRBD1	once	TRBJ1-2	TGTGCCTGGACCGAGGACAGGGTGTATGGCTACACCTTC	CAWTEDRVYGYTF
TRBV28	.	.	TRBJ2-5	TGTGCCAGCAGGCTGACGGGGTTGTTGGCGGAGACCCAGTACTTC	CASRLTGLLAETQYF
TRBV15	.	few	TRBJ2-1	TGTGCCACCAGCAGTATCACAGAGTCCTACAATGAGCAGTTCTTC	CATSSITESYNEQFF
TRBV12-5	TRBD1	.	TRBJ1-1	TGTGCTAGTGGTTTGGTAATTTGGCAGGGGGTTGTTTGGATGAACACTGAAGCTTTCTTT	CASGLVIWQGVVWMNTEAFF
TRBV18	.	few	TRBJ2-1	TGTGCCAGCTCACCGGGAACGGGGAGTGCCTACAATGAGCAGTTCTTC	CASSPGTGSAYNEQFF
TRBV27	TRBD2	few	TRBJ2-1	TGTGCCAGCAGTCGAACACCCTCTTATCTAGCGGGGGGGATTGAGCAGTTCTTC	CASSRTPSYLAGGIEQFF
TRBV13	TRBD2	.	TRBJ2-1	TGTGCCAGCAGCTTCCGACTAGCGGGAGACAATGAGCAGTTCTTC	CASSFRLAGDNEQFF
TRBV18	.	few	TRBJ2-7	TGTGCCAGCTCACCAGTTCAGGTGAGCTCCTACGAGCAGTACTTC	CASSPVQVSSYEQYF
TRBV6-1	.	.	TRBJ2-3	TGTGCCAGCAGTGGAGGGTTCATAGATACGCAGTATTTT	CASSGGFIDTQYF
TRBV18	.	.	TRBJ2-2	TGTGCCAGCTCACCACCGCGGCCGGACGGGGAGCTGTTTTTT	CASSPPRPDGELFF
TRBV11-2	.	.	TRBJ1-1	TGTGCCAGCAGCTCGAATACAGGGCACACTGAAGCTTTCTTT	CASSSNTGHTEAFF
TRBV2	.	few	TRBJ1-2	TGTGCCAGCTCCTCGGACAGCTATGGCTACACCTTC	CASSSDSYGYTF
TRBV19	.	.	TRBJ1-2	TGTGCCAGTAGACCGGGACAAAGATATGGCTACACCTTC	CASRPGQRYGYTF
TRBV5-6	.	few	TRBJ1-6	TGTGCCAGCAGCTGGACCCCGGGACACCAAAATTCACCCCTCCACTTT	CASSWTPGHQNSPLHF
TRBV18	.	.	TRBJ2-5	TGTGCCAGCTCACCATATCCCCTCTACGGTTCTGTTCGCCAAGAGACCCAGTACTTC	CASSPYPLYGSVRQETQYF
TRBV5-5	.	few	TRBJ1-5	TGTGCCAGTACGACAGGCAGCCAAAATCAGCCCCAGCATTTT	CASTTGSQNQPQHF
TRBV5-1	TRBD1	.	TRBJ2-2	TGCGCCAGCAGGAAGGGACAGGGGGGAGCGAACACCGGGGAGCTGTTTTTT	CASRKGQGGANTGELFF